The 24 T cell receptor beta chains reported below all come from one sample, sequenced in a study of shared clonotypes between healthy human individuals. Profiled with immunoSEQ multiplex PCR; TCRdb holds only in-frame clones, not every one. Seen here are about 2.3 million clones, under 95% observed once, and the top ten hold 0.37%. Specimen: naive CD4+ T cells from PBMCs. Documented subset: CD45RA+ positively selected. These receptors were obtained from a young man in good health. Some clones in this sample may be carry-over from other donors' samples.

The rearrangement uses TRBV27 and TRBJ1-2, with TRBD1 as a possible D gene (5 bases). V gave up 6 bases and J gave up 5 bases, with 13 bases separating them. Germline-derived CDR1 and CDR2 are MNHEY and SMNVEV (reference sequence). The CDR3 runs 13 residues. CDR3 nucleotides: TGTGCCAGCAGGGCCACAGGATCATATGGCTACACCTTC. Amino acids: CASRATGSYGYTF.

This chain uses TRBV7-2 with TRBJ1-4; 7 nucleotides align to TRBD1. CDR1 is SGHTA, CDR2 FQGNSA, per germline. This CDR3 spans 15 amino acids. The J segment lost 4 bases and the V segment lost 2 bases, leaving 4 bases of the junction unmatched. As DNA, the CDR3 is TGTGCCAGCAGCTTAAGACAGGGCGATAATGAAAAACTGTTTTTT. This codes for CASSLRQGDNEKLFF.

This rearrangement joins TRBV27 to TRBJ1-1; 12 bases are a match to TRBD1. The length of the CDR3 is 16 residues. V lost 4 bases and J lost 4; bases outside the gene matches: 7. Germline V gene lookup returns CDR1 MNHEY and CDR2 SMNVEV (reference sequence). CDR3 in amino acids: CASSSPGQGATTEAFF. The CDR3 region has the DNA TGTGCCAGCAGTTCGCCGGGACAGGGGGCGACCACTGAAGCTTTCTTT.

The chain carries TRBV6-1 and TRBJ2-7, with 10 bases lining up with TRBD2. The CDR3 consists of 15 residues. Germline trimming cut 6 bases from V and 2 bases from J; bases unmatched to any gene: 7. Germline values: CDR1 MNHNS, CDR2 SASEGT. DNA of the CDR3: TGTGCCAGCAGACGACCGGGACTAGCGACCTACGAGCAGTACTTC. This translates into CASRRPGLATYEQYF.

The chain recombines TRBV6-6 with TRBJ2-7; 8 bases are shared with TRBD1. V shed 6 bases, J shed 0 bases, and the junction held 7 bases outside the gene matches. This CDR3 is built from 15 residues. Germline CDR1 and CDR2: MNHNY and SVGAGI (reference sequence). CDR3 in DNA: TGTGCCAGCAGAGCAGGGGGCGAAAGCTCCTACGAGCAGTACTTC. Translation: CASRAGGESSYEQYF.

The rearrangement uses TRBV4-2 and TRBJ2-5, with D perhaps being TRBD1 or TRBD2 (5 bases each). The J call may be faulty, since TRBJ2-7 better matches the DNA end. The CDR3 is made up of 13 amino acids. Germline CDR1 LGHNA, CDR2 YNFKEQ. CDR3 DNA sequence: TGTGCCAGCAGCCCGGGACCCTCTGACGAGCAGTACTTC. Its protein product is CASSPGPSDEQYF.

V usage is TRBV6-4 and J usage is TRBJ1-5, with D perhaps TRBD1 (6 bases). Trimming removed 6 bases at V and 10 bases at J, with 13 bases between. This CDR3 comprises 12 residues. Germline CDR1 MRHNA, CDR2 SNTAGT. Here the CDR3 reads CASRDSGEPQHF. As DNA, the CDR3 is TGTGCCAGCAGGGACAGCGGGGAACCCCAGCATTTT.

This chain joins TRBV7-9 and TRBJ2-5, with 8 nucleotides matching TRBD1. Germline CDR1 and CDR2: SEHNR and FQNEAQ (reference sequence). The J segment lost 5 bases and the V segment lost 5 bases, leaving 10 bases of the junction unmatched. The CDR3 covers 15 residues. DNA of the CDR3: TGTGCCAGCAGCAATTTCAGGGGGCGACGGGAGACCCAGTACTTC. Protein product: CASSNFRGRRETQYF.

The V call is TRBV18, the J call TRBJ2-3; no clear D. From germline, CDR1 is KGHSH and CDR2 LQKENI. V was shortened by 0 bases and J by 6 bases, with 7 bases between the two germline ends. This CDR3 comprises 13 residues. CDR3 sequence: CASSPPSYDTQYF. The CDR3 DNA reads as TGTGCCAGCTCACCACCGTCCTATGATACGCAGTATTTT.

The chain joins TRBV7-3 to TRBJ2-1; D unresolved. Between the trimmed V and J ends, which lost 6 bases and 5 bases, there was a span of 20 bases. Germline-derived CDR1 and CDR2 are SGHTA and FQGTGA. The CDR3 is 16 amino acids. The CDR3 coding sequence is TGTGCCAGCAGGTTCCACGAAGGTTTTCTTGACAATGAGCAGTTCTTC. Residues: CASRFHEGFLDNEQFF.

The genes are TRBV7-8 and TRBJ2-7; D remains ambiguous. This CDR3 is 12 amino acids long. With 9 bases removed from V and 2 bases from J, the gap between germline ends came to 11 bases. Germline CDR1 is SGHVS and CDR2 is FQNEAQ. CDR3 sequence (DNA): TGTGCCAGTACGGGCTTTACCTACGAGCAGTACTTC. This translates into CASTGFTYEQYF.

Note on this clone: Other DNA variants within this sample encode the same CDR3. This sequence joins TRBV18 and TRBJ2-1; 8 bases line up with TRBD1. Per germline, CDR1 KGHSH and CDR2 LQKENI. The V segment lost 5 bases and the J segment 7 bases; nucleotides outside the gene matches: 1. The CDR3 covers 12 residues. The chain's CDR3 is CASSDRGNEQFF. As DNA, the CDR3 is TGTGCCAGCTCAGACAGGGGAAATGAGCAGTTCTTC.

The chain has TRBV6-1 and TRBJ1-5; weak D call: TRBD1 (5 bases). The CDR3 consists of 14 residues. Trimming pared 7 bases from V and 0 bases from J, leaving 10 bases between. CDR1 is MNHNS and CDR2 is SASEGT in the germline V gene. CDR3 region: CASKQGPSNQPQHF. The CDR3 bases are TGTGCCAGCAAGCAGGGACCTAGCAATCAGCCCCAGCATTTT.

V usage is TRBV2 and J usage is TRBJ2-7, with 7 bases lining up with TRBD2. The V gene's germline CDR1 is SNHLY and CDR2 FYNNEI. This CDR3 region has 12 residues. The junction had 6 bases not matched to a gene; V was cut back by 7 bases and J by 6 bases. The CDR3 loop is CASTEGRAEQYF. CDR3 DNA: TGTGCCAGCACCGAAGGGAGGGCCGAGCAGTACTTC.

J is TRBJ2-1 and V is TRBV30; the match to TRBD2 covers 9 bases. CDR1 is GTSNPN, CDR2 SVGIG, per germline (reference sequence). The CDR3 length is 17 residues. The V segment lost 3 bases and the J segment 4 bases; nucleotides outside the gene matches: 13. CDR3 amino acids: CAWRPWGGLAGYNEQFF. CDR3 in DNA: TGTGCCTGGAGACCCTGGGGAGGGCTAGCGGGATACAATGAGCAGTTCTTC.

This chain connects TRBV19 to TRBJ1-5; a weak D match, TRBD1 (5 bases). V was cut by 7 bases and J by 7 bases, with 23 bases left in between. The CDR3 has 16 amino acids. Germline assignment: CDR1 LNHDA and CDR2 SQIVND (reference sequence). This CDR3 reads CASKIDGQGAGQPQHF. In DNA form, the CDR3 reads TGTGCCAGTAAAATAGATGGGCAGGGAGCGGGACAGCCCCAGCATTTT.

The chain is built from TRBV6-1 and TRBJ1-1; D is unresolved. Germline lookup yields CDR1 MNHNS and CDR2 SASEGT. The length of the CDR3 is 13 residues. The germline V and J ends were trimmed by 2 bases and 7 bases, with 11 bases remaining between them. This CDR3 is CASSEPPILEAFF. The CDR3 nucleotides read TGTGCCAGCAGTGAACCCCCTATTCTTGAAGCTTTCTTT.

The rearrangement joins TRBV7-9 to TRBJ2-3; 12 nucleotides match TRBD2. Germline CDR1 and CDR2: SEHNR and FQNEAQ (reference sequence). CDR3 size: 16 residues. The ends lost 2 bases at V and 2 bases at J; junction bases unmatched: 2. CDR3: CASSLLAGGTTDTQYF. As DNA, the CDR3 is TGTGCCAGCAGCTTACTAGCGGGAGGGACCACAGATACGCAGTATTTT.

The CDR3 protein is CASSQHEQYF. In nucleotides, the CDR3 is TGCGCCAGCAGCCAACACGAGCAGTACTTC. The V call is TRBV4-1, the J call TRBJ2-7; unclear D gene. The CDR3 is made up of 10 amino acids. Trimming took off 2 bases at V and 5 bases at J, with 1 base between the two ends. The V gene's germline CDR1 is MGHRA and CDR2 YSYEKL.

The rearrangement links TRBV10-1 to TRBJ1-1, with a possible D match to TRBD1 (6 bases). V lost 4 bases to trimming and J lost 4 bases, with 7 bases between them. Germline V gene data show CDR1 as WNHNN and CDR2 as SYGVQD (reference sequence). This CDR3 comprises 12 residues. The CDR3 nucleotides read TGCGCCAGCAGTGCGGACAGCACTGAAGCTTTCTTT. It specifies CASSADSTEAFF.

The chain employs TRBV5-1 and TRBJ2-1; 11 nucleotides align to TRBD2. From germline, CDR1 is SGHRS and CDR2 YFSETQ. CDR3 length equals 14 residues. V shed 3 bases and J 9 bases; nucleotides not matched to a gene: 5. This CDR3 is CASSWGLAVAEQFF. CDR3 DNA sequence: TGCGCCAGCAGCTGGGGACTAGCGGTAGCTGAGCAGTTCTTC.

The rearrangement joins TRBV6-5 to TRBJ1-2; perhaps TRBD1 as D (6 bases). V was shortened by 6 bases and J by 0 bases, with 14 bases between the two germline ends. This CDR3 has 15 amino acids. The germline gives CDR1 MNHEY, CDR2 SVGAGI. The CDR3 coding sequence is TGTGCCAGCAGCGCCGACGGACAGACTAACTATGGCTACACCTTC. This encodes CASSADGQTNYGYTF.

The chain carries TRBV28 and TRBJ2-7, with 9 nucleotides matching TRBD1. Germline V lookup: CDR1 MDHEN, CDR2 SYDVKM. The CDR3 is 16 amino acids. Trimming took 5 bases from V and 3 from J; bases not matched to a gene: 11. The CDR3 region is CASSAYPGTGLYEQYF. The CDR3 region has the DNA TGTGCCAGCAGTGCGTACCCGGGGACAGGGCTCTACGAGCAGTACTTC. The full variable domain, with the rest looked up from reference TRBV28 and TRBJ2-7, is DVKVTQSSRYLVKRTGEKVFLECVQDMDHENMFWYRQDPGLGLRLIYFSYDVKMKEKGDIPEGYSVSREKKERFSLILESASTNQTSMYLCASSAYPGTGLYEQYFGPGTRLTVT.

The genes are TRBV18 and TRBJ1-5; D unclear. There are 13 residues in the CDR3. Germline V gene sequence: CDR1 KGHSH, CDR2 LQKENI. V shed 1 base and J shed 5 bases, with 6 bases lying between them. CDR3 nucleotide sequence: TGTGCCAGCTCACCACAGGGCTATCAGCCCCAGCATTTT. This codes for CASSPQGYQPQHF.